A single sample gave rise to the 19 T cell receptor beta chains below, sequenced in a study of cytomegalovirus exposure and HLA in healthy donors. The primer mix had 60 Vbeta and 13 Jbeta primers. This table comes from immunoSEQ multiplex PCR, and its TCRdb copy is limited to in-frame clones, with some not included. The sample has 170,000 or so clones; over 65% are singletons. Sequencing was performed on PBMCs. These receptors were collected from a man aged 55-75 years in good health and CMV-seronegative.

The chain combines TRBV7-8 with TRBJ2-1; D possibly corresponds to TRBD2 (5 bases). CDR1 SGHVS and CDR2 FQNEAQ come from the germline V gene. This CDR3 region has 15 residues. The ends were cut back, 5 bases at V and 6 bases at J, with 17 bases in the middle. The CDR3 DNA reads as TGTGCCAGCAGCCCGAAGATCAGGACTGCCAATGAGCAGTTCTTC. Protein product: CASSPKIRTANEQFF.

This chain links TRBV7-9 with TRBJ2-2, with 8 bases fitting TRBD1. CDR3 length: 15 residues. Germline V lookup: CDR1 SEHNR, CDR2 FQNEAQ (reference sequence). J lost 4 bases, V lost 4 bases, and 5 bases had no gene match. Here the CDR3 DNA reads TGTGCCAGCAGCTACCAGGGGGCCGTCACCGGGGAGCTGTTTTTT. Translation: CASSYQGAVTGELFF.

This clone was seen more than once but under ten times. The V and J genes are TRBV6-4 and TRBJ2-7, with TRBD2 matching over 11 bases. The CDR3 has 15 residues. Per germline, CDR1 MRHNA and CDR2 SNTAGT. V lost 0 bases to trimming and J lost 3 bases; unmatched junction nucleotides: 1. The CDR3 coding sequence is TGTGCCAGCAGTGACTCGACTAGCGGGGTCTACGAGCAGTACTTC. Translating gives CASSDSTSGVYEQYF.

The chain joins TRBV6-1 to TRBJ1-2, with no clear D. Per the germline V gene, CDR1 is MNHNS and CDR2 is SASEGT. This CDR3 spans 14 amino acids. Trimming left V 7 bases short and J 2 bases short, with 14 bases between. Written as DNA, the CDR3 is TGTGCCAGCACCCCGCCGGGGTTCAACTATGGCTACACCTTC. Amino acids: CASTPPGFNYGYTF.

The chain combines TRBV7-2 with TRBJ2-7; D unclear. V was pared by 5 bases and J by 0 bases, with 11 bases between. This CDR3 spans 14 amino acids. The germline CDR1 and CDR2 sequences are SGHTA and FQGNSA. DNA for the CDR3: TGTGCCAGCAGCCCGTCTTCGGTCTCCTACGAGCAGTACTTC. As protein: CASSPSSVSYEQYF.

The CDR3 reads CASSLSGNTEEQYF. Here the CDR3 DNA reads TGTGCCAGCAGCCTTAGCGGGAATACAGAAGAGCAGTACTTC. The chain recombines TRBV7-2 with TRBJ2-7; 8 nucleotides match TRBD2. J lost 7 bases, V lost 5 bases, and 10 bases had no gene match. Germline loops: CDR1 SGHTA, CDR2 FQGNSA. This CDR3 is 14 amino acids long.

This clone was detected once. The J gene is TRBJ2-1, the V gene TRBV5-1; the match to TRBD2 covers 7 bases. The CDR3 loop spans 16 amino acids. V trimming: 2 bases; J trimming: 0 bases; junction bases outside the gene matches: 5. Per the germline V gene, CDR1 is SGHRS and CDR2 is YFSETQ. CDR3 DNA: TGCGCCAGCAGCTTCATAGCGGGCACCTCCTACAATGAGCAGTTCTTC. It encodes CASSFIAGTSYNEQFF. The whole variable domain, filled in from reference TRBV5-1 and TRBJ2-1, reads KAGVTQTPRYLIKTRGQQVTLSCSPISGHRSVSWYQQTPGQGLQFLFEYFSETQRNKGNFPGRFSGRQFSNSRSEMNVSTLELGDSALYLCASSFIAGTSYNEQFFGPGTRLTVL.

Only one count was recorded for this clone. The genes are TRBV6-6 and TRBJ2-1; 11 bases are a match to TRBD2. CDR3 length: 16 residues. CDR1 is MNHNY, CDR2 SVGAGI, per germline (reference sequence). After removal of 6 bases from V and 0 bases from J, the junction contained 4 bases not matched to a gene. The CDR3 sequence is CASSLAGGPSYNEQFF. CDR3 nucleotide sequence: TGTGCCAGCAGCTTAGCGGGAGGGCCCTCCTACAATGAGCAGTTCTTC.

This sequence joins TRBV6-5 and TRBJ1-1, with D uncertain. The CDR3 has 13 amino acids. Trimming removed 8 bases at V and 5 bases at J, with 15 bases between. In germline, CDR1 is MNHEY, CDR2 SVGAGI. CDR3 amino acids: CASGGNLGTEAFF. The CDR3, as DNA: TGTGCCAGCGGAGGGAATTTGGGAACTGAAGCTTTCTTT.

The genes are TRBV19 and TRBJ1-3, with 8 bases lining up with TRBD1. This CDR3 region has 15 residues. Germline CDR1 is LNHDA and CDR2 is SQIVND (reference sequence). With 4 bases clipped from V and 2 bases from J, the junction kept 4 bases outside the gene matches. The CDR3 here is CASSNGQGPGNTIYF. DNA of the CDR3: TGTGCCAGTAGTAATGGACAGGGACCTGGAAACACCATATATTTT.

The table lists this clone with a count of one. Written as DNA, the CDR3 is TGTGCCAGCAGCTTTAGGGGCGGAAGGTTGGAGCAGTACTTC. This gives the protein CASSFRGGRLEQYF. The rearrangement uses TRBV5-4 and TRBJ2-7; a possible D gene is TRBD1 (5 bases). The CDR3 contains 14 residues. V shed 2 bases and J shed 7 bases, with 16 bases lying between them. CDR1 is SGHNT, CDR2 YYREEE, per germline (reference sequence). The full variable domain, its missing parts supplied by reference TRBV5-4 and TRBJ2-7, is ETGVTQSPTHLIKTRGQQVTLRCSSQSGHNTVSWYQQALGQGPQFIFQYYREEENGRGNFPPRFSGLQFPNYSSELNVNALELDDSALYLCASSFRGGRLEQYFGPGTRLTVT.

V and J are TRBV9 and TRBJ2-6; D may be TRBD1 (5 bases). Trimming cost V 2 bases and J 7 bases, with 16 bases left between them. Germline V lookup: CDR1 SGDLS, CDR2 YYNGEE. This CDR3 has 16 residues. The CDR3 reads CASSVDIRGSANVLTF. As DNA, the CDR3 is TGTGCCAGCAGCGTTGATATAAGGGGCTCTGCCAACGTCCTGACTTTC.

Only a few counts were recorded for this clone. As DNA, the CDR3 is TGTGCCAGCAGCTTGGGACACCCGGCGTTGGTTAATTCACCCCTCCACTTT. Encoded protein: CASSLGHPALVNSPLHF. The gene calls are TRBV5-4 and TRBJ1-6; D not certain. CDR1 is SGHNT, CDR2 YYREEE, per germline (reference sequence). The V gene lost 0 bases and the J gene lost 6 bases, with 16 bases spanning the gap. This CDR3 region has 17 residues.

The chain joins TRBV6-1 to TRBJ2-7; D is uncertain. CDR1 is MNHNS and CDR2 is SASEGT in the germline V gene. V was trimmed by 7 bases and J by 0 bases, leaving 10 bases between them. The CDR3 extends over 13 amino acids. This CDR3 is CASKKTASYEQYF. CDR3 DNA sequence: TGTGCCAGCAAGAAAACAGCCTCCTACGAGCAGTACTTC.

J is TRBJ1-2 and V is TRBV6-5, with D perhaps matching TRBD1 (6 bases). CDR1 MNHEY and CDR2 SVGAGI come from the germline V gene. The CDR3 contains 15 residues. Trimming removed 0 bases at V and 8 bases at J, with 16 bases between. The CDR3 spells CASSYSRAGALGYTF. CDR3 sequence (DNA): TGTGCCAGCAGTTACTCGAGGGCAGGGGCTTTAGGCTACACCTTC.

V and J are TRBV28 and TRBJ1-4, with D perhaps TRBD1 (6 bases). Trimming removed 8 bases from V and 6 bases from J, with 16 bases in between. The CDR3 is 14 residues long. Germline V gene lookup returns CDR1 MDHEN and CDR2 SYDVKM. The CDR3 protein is CASHGTSRDEKLFF. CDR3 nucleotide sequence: TGTGCCAGCCATGGGACATCGAGGGATGAAAAACTGTTTTTT.

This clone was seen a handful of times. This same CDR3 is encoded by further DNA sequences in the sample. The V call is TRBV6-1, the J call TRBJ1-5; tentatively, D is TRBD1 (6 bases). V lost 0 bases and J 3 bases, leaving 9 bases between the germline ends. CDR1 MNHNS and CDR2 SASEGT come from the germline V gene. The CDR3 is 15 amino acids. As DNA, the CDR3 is TGTGCCAGCAGTGAAGCAGGGGGATACAATCAGCCCCAGCATTTT. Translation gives CASSEAGGYNQPQHF.

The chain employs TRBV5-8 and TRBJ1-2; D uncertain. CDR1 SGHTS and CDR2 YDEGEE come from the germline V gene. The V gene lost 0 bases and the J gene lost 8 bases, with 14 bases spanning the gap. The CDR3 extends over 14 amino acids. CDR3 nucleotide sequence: TGTGCCAGCAGCTTGGGTCGACCGCCCGGGGGCTACACCTTC. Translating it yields CASSLGRPPGGYTF.

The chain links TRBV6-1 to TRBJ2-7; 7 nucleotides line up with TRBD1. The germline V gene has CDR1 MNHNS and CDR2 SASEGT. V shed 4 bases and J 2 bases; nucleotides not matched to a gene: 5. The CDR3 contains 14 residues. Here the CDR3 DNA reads TGTGCCAGCAGTGTCACCGGGACAGCCTACGAGCAGTACTTC. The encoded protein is CASSVTGTAYEQYF.